This T cell receptor (beta chain) emerged from a study of OX40 agonist ivuxolimab in advanced cancers. Across the study: Patients took ivuxolimab, an agonistic anti-OX40 (CD134) antibody. The mean age was roughly 60 years, ranging from about 20 to 90, with around four fifths of participants male.

The length of the CDR3 is 16 residues. Germline-derived CDR1 and CDR2 are MDHEN and SYDVKM. V was clipped by 6 bases and J by 0 bases; unmatched bases: 5. Sequenced by immunoSEQ multiplex PCR; TCRdb stores in-frame clones only, minus some. Of 30,000 to 35,000 clones in the sample, approximately 79% were seen once. As to this clone: What it recognizes is unknown.

Study conclusions and caveats: It was not determined which antigens were specifically recognized by the peripheral T cells that had undergone clonal expansion. Both CD4+ and CD8+ T cell populations in blood had undergone clonal expansion by week 6 at 0.1 to 3.0 mg/kg.

Sequencing was performed on CD4+ or CD8+ T cells sorted from blood, taken in a trial of the OX40 agonist ivuxolimab. The clonotype originates from an adult with an advanced solid tumor such as melanoma, head and neck, liver or kidney cancer. The J gene is TRBJ2-2, the V gene TRBV28; TRBD1 aligns across 9 bases. Here the CDR3 DNA reads TGTGCCAGCAGACTAAGGACAGGGGCGAACACCGGGGAGCTGTTTTTT. Protein: CASRLRTGANTGELFF. The whole variable domain, remainder taken from reference TRBV28 and TRBJ2-2, is DVKVTQSSRYLVKRTGEKVFLECVQDMDHENMFWYRQDPGLGLRLIYFSYDVKMKEKGDIPEGYSVSREKKERFSLILESASTNQTSMYLCASRLRTGANTGELFFGEGSRLTVL.